This paragraph reports one T cell receptor beta chain. CDR3 length: 15 residues. Unmatched junction bases numbered 15, after V lost 5 bases and J lost 8 bases. The V gene's germline CDR1 is SGHVS and CDR2 FNYEAQ. The sample comes from a study of shared T cell receptors in the human thymus. Measured with immunoSEQ multiplex PCR; TCRdb has only the in-frame clones, and not every one. This sample has about 380,000 clones, with over 90% found just once. The rearrangement uses TRBV7-6 and TRBJ2-7, with TRBD1 identical over 7 bases. This TCR came from a human donor. Material for sequencing was thymocytes. The CDR3 DNA reads as TGTGCCAGCAGCCTAGGACAGGCCGACATAAGGCAGCAGTACTTC. It codes for CASSLGQADIRQQYF.